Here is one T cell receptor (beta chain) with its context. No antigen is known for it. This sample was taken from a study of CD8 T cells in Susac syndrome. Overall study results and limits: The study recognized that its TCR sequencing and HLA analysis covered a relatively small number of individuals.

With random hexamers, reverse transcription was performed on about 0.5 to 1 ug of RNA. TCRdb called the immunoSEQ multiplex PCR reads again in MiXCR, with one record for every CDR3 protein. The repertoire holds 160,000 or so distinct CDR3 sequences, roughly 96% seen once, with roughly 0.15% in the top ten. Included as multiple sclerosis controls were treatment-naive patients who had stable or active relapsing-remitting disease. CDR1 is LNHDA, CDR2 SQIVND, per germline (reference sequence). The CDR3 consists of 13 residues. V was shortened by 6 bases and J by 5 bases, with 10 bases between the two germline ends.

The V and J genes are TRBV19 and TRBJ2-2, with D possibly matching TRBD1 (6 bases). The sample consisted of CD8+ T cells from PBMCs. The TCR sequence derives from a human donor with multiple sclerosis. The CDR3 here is CASRTGLTGELFF. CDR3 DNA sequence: TGTGCCAGTAGAACAGGGTTAACCGGGGAGCTGTTTTTT. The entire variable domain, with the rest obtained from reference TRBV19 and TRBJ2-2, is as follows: DGGITQSPKYLFRKEGQNVTLSCEQNLNHDAMYWYRQDPGQGLRLIYYSQIVNDFQKGDIAEGYSVSREKKESFPLTVTSAQKNPTAFYLCASRTGLTGELFFGEGSRLTVL.